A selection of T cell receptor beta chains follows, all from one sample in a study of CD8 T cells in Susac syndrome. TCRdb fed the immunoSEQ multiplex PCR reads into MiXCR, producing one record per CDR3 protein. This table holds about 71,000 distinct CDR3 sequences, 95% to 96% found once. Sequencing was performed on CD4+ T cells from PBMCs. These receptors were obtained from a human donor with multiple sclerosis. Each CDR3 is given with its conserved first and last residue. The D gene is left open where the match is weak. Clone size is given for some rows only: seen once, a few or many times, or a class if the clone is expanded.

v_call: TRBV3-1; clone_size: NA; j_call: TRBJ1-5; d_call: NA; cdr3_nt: TGTGCCAGCAGCCAAGGCATGCATAGCAATCAGCCCCAGCATTTT; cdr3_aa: CASSQGMHSNQPQHF
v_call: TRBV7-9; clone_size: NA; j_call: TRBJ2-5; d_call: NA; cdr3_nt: TGTGCCAGCAGCTTAGCGCTGGGATTCCAAGAGACCCAGTACTTC; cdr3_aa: CASSLALGFQETQYF
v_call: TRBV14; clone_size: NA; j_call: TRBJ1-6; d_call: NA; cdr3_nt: TGTGCCAGCAGCCACTCCCAATCGACACCCCTCCACTTT; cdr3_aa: CASSHSQSTPLHF
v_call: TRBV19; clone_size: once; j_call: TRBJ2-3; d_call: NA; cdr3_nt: TGTGCCAGTAGTGGGTCGATCTGGGATACGCAGTATTTT; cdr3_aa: CASSGSIWDTQYF
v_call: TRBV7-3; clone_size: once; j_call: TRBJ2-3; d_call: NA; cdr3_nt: TGTGCCAGCAGCTTAACAGGGTACACAGATACGCAGTATTTT; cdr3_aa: CASSLTGYTDTQYF
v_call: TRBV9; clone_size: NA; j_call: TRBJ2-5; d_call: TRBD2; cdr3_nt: TGTGCCAGCAGCGTAGGTCCTAGCGGGGGCGAGACCCAGTACTTC; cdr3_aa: CASSVGPSGGETQYF
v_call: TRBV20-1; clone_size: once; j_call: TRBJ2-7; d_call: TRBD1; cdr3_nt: TGCAGTGCTGGGGACAGGGGTAACGAGCAGTACTTC; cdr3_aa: CSAGDRGNEQYF
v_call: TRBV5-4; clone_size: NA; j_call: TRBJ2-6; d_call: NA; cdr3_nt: TGTGCCAGCAGCTTAGACATCTCTGGGGCCAACGTCCTGACTTTC; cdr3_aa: CASSLDISGANVLTF
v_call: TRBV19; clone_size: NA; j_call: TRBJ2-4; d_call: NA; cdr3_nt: TGTGCCAGTAGTATAGACCCCGGGCAGGGAGGCGCCAAAAACATTCAGTACTTC; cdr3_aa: CASSIDPGQGGAKNIQYF
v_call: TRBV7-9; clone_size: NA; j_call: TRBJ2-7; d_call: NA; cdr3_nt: TGTGCCAGCAGCGTCACAGGGACCTACGAGCAGTACTTC; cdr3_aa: CASSVTGTYEQYF
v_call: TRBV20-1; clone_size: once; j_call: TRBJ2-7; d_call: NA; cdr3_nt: TGCAGTGCTAGTGGGCGGGACCGACCCTACGAGCAGTACTTC; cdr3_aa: CSASGRDRPYEQYF
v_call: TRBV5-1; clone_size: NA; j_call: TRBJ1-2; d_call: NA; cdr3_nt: TGCGCCAGCAGCACGGACGGGGTTGGTTATGGCTACACCTTC; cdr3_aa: CASSTDGVGYGYTF
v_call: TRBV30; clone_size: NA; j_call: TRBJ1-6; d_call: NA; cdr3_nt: TGTGCCTGGAGCGGGAAGGGTGTGTCCTATAATTCACCCCTCCACTTT; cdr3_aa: CAWSGKGVSYNSPLHF
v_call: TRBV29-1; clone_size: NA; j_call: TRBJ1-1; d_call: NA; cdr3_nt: TGCAGCGTTGAGAGGGGGGCTCAGGCTGAAGCTTTCTTT; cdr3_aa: CSVERGAQAEAFF
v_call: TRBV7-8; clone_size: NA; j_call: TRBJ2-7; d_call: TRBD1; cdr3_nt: TGTGCCAGCAGCTTATCCGGGACAGGGGAGCAGTACTTC; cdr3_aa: CASSLSGTGEQYF
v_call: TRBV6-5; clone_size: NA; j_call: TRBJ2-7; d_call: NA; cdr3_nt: TGTGCCACCGCCCAGGTTGGGGGCGGCGAGCAGTACTTC; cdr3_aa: CATAQVGGGEQYF
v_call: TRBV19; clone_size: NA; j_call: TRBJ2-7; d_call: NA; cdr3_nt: TGTGCCAGTAGTATGGGACACGCGCCCTTCTACGAGCAGTACTTC; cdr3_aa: CASSMGHAPFYEQYF
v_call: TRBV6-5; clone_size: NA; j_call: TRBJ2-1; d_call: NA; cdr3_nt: TGTGCCAGCGCACGGGGGTTGGACAATGAGCAGTTCTTC; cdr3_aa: CASARGLDNEQFF